This is a list of T cell receptor beta chains from one sample in a study of control samples from healthy donors and cancer patients. TCRdb keeps only in-frame clones here, not all; method: immunoSEQ multiplex PCR. The repertoire holds 60,000 to 75,000 clones, with approximately 89% as singletons. Material: PBMCs. Source of these receptors: a man in his sixties with colorectal cancer. CDR3s include the opening cysteine and the closing phenylalanine or tryptophan. A D gene is named only where the DNA matches it firmly. Clone size is shown for a subset of rows, as once, few, many or a class of expanded clone.

>NA|few|TRBV30|TRBJ2-3
CAWRLSWTSTDTQYF
TGTGCCTGGAGACTCTCATGGACTAGCACAGATACGCAGTATTTT
>NA|NA|TRBV9|TRBJ2-2
CASSAGHLTGELFF
TGTGCCAGCAGCGCCGGACACCTCACCGGGGAGCTGTTTTTT
>NA|NA|TRBV18|TRBJ1-1
CASSPGLLRAGAFF
TGTGCCAGCTCACCAGGGTTGTTGAGGGCTGGTGCTTTCTTT
>NA|NA|TRBV6-2/TRBV6-3|TRBJ2-1
CASNPQGSSYNEQFF
TGTGCCAGCAACCCACAGGGTAGCTCCTACAATGAGCAGTTCTTC
>NA|NA|TRBV9|TRBJ1-1
CASSVAPGYTEAFF
TGTGCCAGCAGCGTAGCCCCGGGGTACACTGAAGCTTTCTTT
>TRBD1|NA|TRBV5-4|TRBJ1-2
CASNPGDSLYGYTF
TGTGCCAGCAATCCAGGGGACAGCCTCTATGGCTACACCTTC
>NA|medium-sized|TRBV5-1|TRBJ1-6
CASSTTVNSPLHF
TGCGCCAGCAGCACGACAGTTAATTCACCCCTCCACTTT
>TRBD1|NA|TRBV7-8|TRBJ1-2
CASSLGQGNYGYTF
TGTGCCAGCAGCTTGGGACAGGGGAACTATGGCTACACCTTC
>TRBD2|NA|TRBV6-6|TRBJ2-2
CASSYSLAGVAGELFF
TGTGCCAGCAGTTACTCCCTAGCGGGGGTTGCCGGGGAGCTGTTTTTT
>NA|NA|TRBV2|TRBJ1-2
CASSEVQTGSYGYTF
TGTGCCAGCAGTGAAGTTCAGACAGGCTCCTATGGCTACACCTTC
>TRBD1|NA|TRBV12-3/TRBV12-4|TRBJ1-5
CASSFQGEGPQHF
TGTGCCAGCAGTTTTCAGGGGGAGGGGCCCCAGCATTTT
>NA|few|TRBV6-5|TRBJ2-1
CASSYADEQFF
TGTGCCAGCAGTTACGCGGATGAGCAGTTCTTC
>TRBD1|NA|TRBV29-1|TRBJ2-2
CSAQTGQGFTGELFF
TGCAGCGCCCAAACGGGACAGGGGTTCACCGGGGAGCTGTTTTTT
>TRBD1|few|TRBV15|TRBJ1-3
CATSRGTGAPGNTIYF
TGTGCCACCAGCAGAGGGACAGGGGCTCCCGGAAACACCATATATTTT
>TRBD1|once|TRBV28|TRBJ1-3
CASSFYAGGGDTIYF
TGTGCCAGCAGTTTTTACGCCGGAGGGGGCGACACCATATATTTT
>NA|NA|TRBV27|TRBJ2-7
CASGGGYTYEQYF
TGTGCCAGCGGAGGGGGCTACACCTACGAGCAGTACTTC
>TRBD1|NA|TRBV7-2|TRBJ2-7
CASSPGQGYSYEQYF
TGTGCCAGCAGCCCTGGACAGGGATACTCCTACGAGCAGTACTTC
>NA|NA|TRBV24-1|TRBJ2-5
CATSDQDRPETQYF
TGTGCCACCAGTGACCAGGACCGACCGGAGACCCAGTACTTC
>TRBD2|few|TRBV19|TRBJ2-1
CASSRTSGDNEQFF
TGTGCCAGTAGTAGGACTAGCGGGGACAATGAGCAGTTCTTC
>TRBD1|NA|TRBV30|TRBJ1-1
CACQGANTEAFF
TGTGCCTGCCAGGGGGCCAACACTGAAGCTTTCTTT
>NA|NA|TRBV6-1|TRBJ2-7
CASSERYEQYF
TGTGCCAGCAGTGAAAGGTACGAGCAGTACTTC
>NA|NA|TRBV19|TRBJ1-2
CASSIDHQEFYGYTF
TGTGCCAGTAGTATAGATCACCAGGAGTTCTATGGCTACACCTTC
>TRBD1|NA|TRBV18|TRBJ1-1
CASSLRGTGGVNTEAFF
TGTGCCAGCTCTCTCCGGGGGACAGGGGGCGTGAACACTGAAGCTTTCTTT
>NA|NA|TRBV5-1|TRBJ2-3
CASSLPTWGETGPGGTDTQYF
TGCGCCAGCAGCCTTCCGACGTGGGGGGAGACGGGGCCCGGTGGCACAGATACGCAGTATTTT
>NA|NA|TRBV3-1/TRBV3-2|TRBJ2-4
CASSQDGVGTNIQYF
TGTGCCAGCAGCCAAGATGGAGTGGGGACAAACATTCAGTACTTC
>NA|NA|TRBV19|TRBJ1-5
CASAQGLQPQHF
TGTGCCAGCGCTCAGGGGCTGCAGCCCCAGCATTTT
>NA|NA|TRBV7-2|TRBJ2-3
CASSLLAGRSTDTQYF
TGTGCCAGCAGCTTATTGGCGGGGCGTAGCACAGATACGCAGTATTTT
>TRBD1|NA|TRBV2|TRBJ1-3
CASRGTGTGNTIYF
TGTGCCAGCAGGGGGACAGGGACTGGAAACACCATATATTTT
>NA|few|TRBV12-5|TRBJ1-5
CASGLPSSTPGVRQPQHF
TGTGCTAGTGGTTTGCCCTCATCTACCCCAGGGGTAAGGCAGCCCCAGCATTTT
>NA|NA|TRBV6-6|TRBJ1-2
CASSYGGGANKYGYTF
TGTGCCAGCAGTTACGGGGGGGGCGCGAATAAATATGGCTACACCTTC
>TRBD1|NA|TRBV2|TRBJ2-5
CASSSSGTGIQETQYF
TGTGCCAGCAGCTCCTCCGGGACAGGGATACAAGAGACCCAGTACTTC
>TRBD2|NA|TRBV6-6|TRBJ2-5
CASSYGGVAETQYF
TGTGCCAGCAGTTACGGGGGGGTGGCAGAGACCCAGTACTTC
>NA|NA|TRBV25-1|TRBJ1-6
CASSEGGNNSPLHF
TGTGCCAGCAGTGAAGGGGGTAATAATTCACCCCTCCACTTT
>NA|NA|TRBV11-1|TRBJ2-3
CASSPRLDGSADTQYF
TGTGCCAGCAGCCCCCGACTAGATGGTTCCGCAGATACGCAGTATTTT
>NA|once|TRBV18|TRBJ1-4
CASSPDRRATNEKLFF
TGTGCCAGCTCACCGGATAGACGGGCAACTAATGAAAAACTGTTTTTT
>TRBD2|NA|TRBV6-2/TRBV6-3|TRBJ2-1
CASSSLTSGGANEQFF
TGTGCCAGCAGTTCCCTCACTAGCGGGGGGGCCAATGAGCAGTTCTTC
>NA|NA|TRBV6-5|TRBJ2-3
CASNRASSTDTQYF
TGTGCCAGCAATCGGGCTTCTAGCACAGATACGCAGTATTTT
>NA|NA|TRBV11-2|TRBJ2-3
CASSLFATDTQYF
TGTGCCAGCAGCTTATTCGCCACAGATACGCAGTATTTT
>NA|NA|TRBV21-1|TRBJ2-2
CASSPWGGLGTGELFF
TGTGCCAGCAGCCCCTGGGGGGGACTAGGCACCGGGGAGCTGTTTTTT
>NA|NA|TRBV15|TRBJ1-1
CATSRGTNTEAFF
TGTGCCACCAGCCGGGGGACGAACACTGAAGCTTTCTTT
>NA|NA|TRBV6-2/TRBV6-3|TRBJ2-3
CASSYEGRHTDTQYF
TGTGCCAGCAGTTATGAGGGCAGACACACAGATACGCAGTATTTT
>NA|NA|TRBV11-2|TRBJ2-1
CASSLWSHYNEQFF
TGTGCCAGCAGCTTATGGTCCCATTACAATGAGCAGTTCTTC
>NA|NA|TRBV4-1|TRBJ1-5
CASSIQGSNQPQHF
TGCGCCAGCAGCATTCAGGGGAGCAATCAGCCCCAGCATTTT
>TRBD1|NA|TRBV5-1|TRBJ1-6
CASSLTGEYSPLHF
TGCGCCAGCAGCTTGACAGGGGAATATTCACCCCTCCACTTT
>TRBD1|once|TRBV7-9|TRBJ1-1
CASSLGDRRIF
TGTGCCAGCAGCTTAGGGGACAGGAGGATTTTT
>NA|NA|TRBV9|TRBJ1-3
CASSVKVGVSSGNTIYF
TGTGCCAGCAGCGTGAAGGTTGGCGTGAGCTCTGGAAACACCATATATTTT
>TRBD2|NA|TRBV7-3|TRBJ2-3
CASSEGTSGLTDTQYF
TGTGCCAGCAGCGAAGGGACTAGCGGCCTCACAGATACGCAGTATTTT
>NA|once|TRBV5-1|TRBJ2-3
CASSSYTDTQYF
TGCGCCAGCAGCTCCTACACAGATACGCAGTATTTT
>TRBD1|once|TRBV7-9|TRBJ2-7
CASSTQGQGPHEQYF
TGTGCCAGCAGCACCCAGGGACAGGGGCCCCACGAGCAGTACTTC
>NA|once|TRBV20-1|TRBJ2-7
CSARGPYEQYF
TGCAGTGCTAGAGGCCCCTACGAGCAGTACTTC
>NA|NA|TRBV5-6|TRBJ2-6
CASSLRVSGANVLTF
TGTGCCAGCAGCTTGAGGGTCTCTGGGGCCAACGTCCTGACTTTC
>NA|NA|TRBV9|TRBJ2-7
CASSEPTGRSSYEQYF
TGTGCCAGCAGCGAACCCACAGGGCGCAGCTCCTACGAGCAGTACTTC
>NA|once|TRBV5-5|TRBJ2-7
CASSLGPPRRAYEQYF
TGTGCCAGCAGCTTGGGGCCACCGCGCAGGGCCTACGAGCAGTACTTC